This T cell receptor beta chain is drawn from a study of vaccination effects on CD4 cells after COVID-19. General observations from the study: Convalescent patients were scarce, and early post-infection timepoints were absent.

Assay used: immunoSEQ multiplex PCR; TCRdb lists only in-frame clones, some missing. This sample has fewer than 90,000 clones, with over 70% found just once. Per germline, CDR1 SGHTS and CDR2 YDEGEE. V was pared by 4 bases and J by 0 bases, with 4 bases of the junction left unmatched. The length of the CDR3 is 16 residues. Comments on this clone: The target antigen is unknown.

Peptide-pool stimulation followed by sequencing identified expanded antigen-specific CD4+ clonotypes in the ViraFEST assay. Once cultured for nine to ten days, the cells underwent separation to obtain CD4+ T cells. Two doses of either BNT162b2 or mRNA-1273 were given to each participant. Having tested negative for nucleocapsid antibodies, the vaccine recipients showed no prior SARS-CoV-2 infection. Material: CD4+ T cells from PBMCs cultured with HCoV-OC43 spike peptides, obtained after COVID-19 vaccination. The sample's subset: HCoV-OC43 spike overlapping peptide pool stimulation. The TCR sequence derives from a human donor who received a COVID-19 vaccine. The gene calls are TRBV5-8 and TRBJ1-6, with 7 positions matching TRBD1. CDR3 protein: CASSPYRGSYNSPLHF. For the CDR3, the DNA is TGTGCCAGCAGCCCGTACAGGGGCTCCTATAATTCACCCCTCCACTTT.